This T cell receptor beta chain was documented in a study of OX40 agonist ivuxolimab in advanced cancers. Clones were sequenced by immunoSEQ multiplex PCR, and TCRdb holds only the in-frame ones, with some missing. The sample consists of fewer than 95,000 clones, around 90% of them appearing once. Study results and limitations: Relative to CD4+, CD8+ T cells held more expanded clones on average.

A note on this clone: No antigen is known for it.

Germline values: CDR1 SGHVS, CDR2 FQNEAQ. The V end lost 5 bases, the J end lost 2 bases, and 7 bases lay between the germline ends. The CDR3 has 12 residues. The chain carries TRBV7-8 and TRBJ2-7, with no clear D. This receptor was identified in an adult with an advanced solid tumor such as melanoma, head and neck, liver or kidney cancer. The specimen was CD4+ or CD8+ T cells sorted from blood, collected in a trial of the OX40 agonist ivuxolimab. In DNA, the CDR3 is TGTGCCAGCAGCCCAGGTACCTACGAGCAGTACTTC. Its translation: CASSPGTYEQYF.